Each of the 3 T cell receptor beta chains below was sequenced from the same sample in a study of blood T cell repertoires in COVID-19. Generated by immunoSEQ multiplex PCR, the TCRdb table keeps only in-frame clones and is missing some. The sample has under 200,000 clones, approximately 84% seen once. The sample was peripheral blood. These receptors all come from a woman aged 55-69 years with COVID-19, enrolled during active disease.

The rearrangement uses TRBV4-2 and TRBJ2-3, with 9 nucleotides matching TRBD2. CDR1 is LGHNA, CDR2 YNFKEQ, per germline. V trimming: 1 base; J trimming: 3 bases; junction bases outside the gene matches: 5. CDR3 length: 16 amino acids. The CDR3 here is CASSQGTSASTDTQYF. CDR3 in DNA: TGTGCCAGCAGCCAAGGGACTAGCGCGTCGACAGATACGCAGTATTTT.

Here the CDR3 DNA reads TGTGCCAGCAGCCAAGGGGATGGCTACACCTTC. This codes for CASSQGDGYTF. The chain employs TRBV7-9 and TRBJ1-2, with TRBD1 as a possible D gene (5 bases). The CDR3 runs 11 residues. Germline CDR1 and CDR2: SEHNR and FQNEAQ (reference sequence). Between the trimmed V and J ends, which lost 5 bases and 6 bases, there was a span of 7 bases.

The V and J genes are TRBV5-1 and TRBJ2-7, with D possibly matching TRBD2 (6 bases). CDR1 and CDR2 from the germline V gene are SGHRS and YFSETQ. Trimming took 7 bases from V and 0 from J, leaving 17 bases between them. CDR3 length: 15 residues. For the CDR3, the DNA is TGCGCCAGCGCCCCACTAGCCGGGGCCTCCTACGAGCAGTACTTC. It is translated as CASAPLAGASYEQYF. Looking up the rest from reference TRBV5-1 and TRBJ2-7 gives the full variable domain: KAGVTQTPRYLIKTRGQQVTLSCSPISGHRSVSWYQQTPGQGLQFLFEYFSETQRNKGNFPGRFSGRQFSNSRSEMNVSTLELGDSALYLCASAPLAGASYEQYFGPGTRLTVT.